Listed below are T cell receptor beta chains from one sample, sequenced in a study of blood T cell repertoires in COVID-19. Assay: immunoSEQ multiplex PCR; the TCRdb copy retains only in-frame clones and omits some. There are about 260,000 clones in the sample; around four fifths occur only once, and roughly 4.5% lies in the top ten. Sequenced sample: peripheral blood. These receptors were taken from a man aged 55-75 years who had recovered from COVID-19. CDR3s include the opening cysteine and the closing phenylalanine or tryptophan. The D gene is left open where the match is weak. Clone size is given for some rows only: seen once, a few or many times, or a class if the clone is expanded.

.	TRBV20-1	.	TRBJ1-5	TGCAGTGCTAGTGCCGCAGGGGTCGGAAATCAGCCCCAGCATTTT	CSASAAGVGNQPQHF
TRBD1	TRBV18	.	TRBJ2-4	TGTGCCAGCTCATCTGGGACAGGGGCCCAGGGTATTCAGTACTTC	CASSSGTGAQGIQYF
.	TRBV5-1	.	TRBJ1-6	TGCGCCAGCAGCCGACAGGAAGGTAATTCACCCCTCCACTTT	CASSRQEGNSPLHF
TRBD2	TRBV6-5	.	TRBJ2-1	TGTGCCACCCGCCAGCGGGGGCTCTCCTACAATGAGCAGTTCTTC	CATRQRGLSYNEQFF
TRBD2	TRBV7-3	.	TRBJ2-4	TGTGCCAGCAGTGAAAGTACTAGCGGGGGGCTTCAGTACTTC	CASSESTSGGLQYF
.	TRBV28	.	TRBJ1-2	TGTGCCAGCAGTGCTGGAGGGGACTTCGGTGGCTACACCTTC	CASSAGGDFGGYTF
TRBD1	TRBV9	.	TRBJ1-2	TGTGCCAGCAGCGGAGGGACAGACCTTAACTATGGCTACACCTTC	CASSGGTDLNYGYTF
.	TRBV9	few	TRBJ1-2	TGTGCCAGCAGCGAACCAGGGGGCTACACCTTC	CASSEPGGYTF
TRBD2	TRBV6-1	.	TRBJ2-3	TGTGCCAGCAGTGAAACACTAGCGGGGTTGGTAGATACGCAGTATTTT	CASSETLAGLVDTQYF
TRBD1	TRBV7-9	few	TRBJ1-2	TGTGCCAGCAGCCCCCCAGGGGGTTATGGCTACACCTTC	CASSPPGGYGYTF
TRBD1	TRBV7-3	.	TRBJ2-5	TGTGCCAGCAGCTTACACAGGGGGGCCCAAGAGACCCAGTACTTC	CASSLHRGAQETQYF
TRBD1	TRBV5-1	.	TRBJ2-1	TGCGCCAGCAGCTCCCTAGCCCTTAGCCAGGGGGCTAGAGTCAATGAGCAGTTCTTC	CASSSLALSQGARVNEQFF
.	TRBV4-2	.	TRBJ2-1	TGTGCCAGCAGCCAAGATGGGACTGCCTCCTACAATGAGCAGTTCTTC	CASSQDGTASYNEQFF
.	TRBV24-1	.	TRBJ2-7	TGTGCCACCAGTGTGCGCTTCTCCTACGAGCAGTACTTC	CATSVRFSYEQYF
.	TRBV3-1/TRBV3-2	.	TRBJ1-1	TGTGCCAGCAGGGGCAACACTGAAGCTTTCTTT	CASRGNTEAFF
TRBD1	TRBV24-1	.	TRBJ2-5	TGTGCCACCAGTGATCCCGCACGGACAGGCCCTGGGACCCAGTACTTC	CATSDPARTGPGTQYF
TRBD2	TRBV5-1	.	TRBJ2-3	TGCGCCAGCAGCTTGGCTCCGGGGGGGCCAGACACAGATACGCAGTATTTT	CASSLAPGGPDTDTQYF
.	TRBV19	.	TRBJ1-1	TGTGCCAGTAGACTGTCGAACACTGAAGCTTTCTTT	CASRLSNTEAFF
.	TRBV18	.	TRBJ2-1	TGTGCCAGCTCACCACCGGCCCGGGGGAACAATGAGCAGTTCTTC	CASSPPARGNNEQFF
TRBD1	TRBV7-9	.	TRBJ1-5	TGTGCCAGCAGCCCGGGGACAGGCAGTCAGCCCCAGCATTTT	CASSPGTGSQPQHF
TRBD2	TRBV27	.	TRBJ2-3	TGTGCCAGCAGTCCTTCCGGGACTAGCGGGAGTAGGGGCCGAGATACGCAGTATTTT	CASSPSGTSGSRGRDTQYF
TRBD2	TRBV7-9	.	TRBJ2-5	TGTGCCAGCCATGGCGGGTTTGGACTAGCAGAAAAAGAGACCCAGTACTTC	CASHGGFGLAEKETQYF
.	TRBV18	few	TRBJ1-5	TGTGCCAGCTCACGCAGTAGCAATAGCAATCAGCCCCAGCATTTT	CASSRSSNSNQPQHF
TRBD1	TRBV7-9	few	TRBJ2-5	TGTGCCAGCAGCTTAGGCCAGGGGGCTGGGCAAGAGACCCAGTACTTC	CASSLGQGAGQETQYF
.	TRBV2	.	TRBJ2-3	TGTGCCAGCAGTGAGCGGCGCACAGATACGCAGTATTTT	CASSERRTDTQYF
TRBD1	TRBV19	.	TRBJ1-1	TGTGCCAGTAGACTAACAGGGGCCACTGAAGCTTTCTTT	CASRLTGATEAFF
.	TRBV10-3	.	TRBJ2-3	TGTGCCATCAGCCGGAGTGAGGGCACAGATACGCAGTATTTT	CAISRSEGTDTQYF
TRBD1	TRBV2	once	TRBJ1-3	TGTGCCAGCAGTGAAGGGGACAGGGTTGGAAACACCATATATTTT	CASSEGDRVGNTIYF
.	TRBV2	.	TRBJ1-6	TGTGCCAGCACACAGGGACGGACAAATTCACCCCTCCACTTT	CASTQGRTNSPLHF
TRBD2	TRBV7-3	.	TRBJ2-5	TGTGCCAGCAGCTTAAGTGGATTGGGACTAGCGGGGCGCAACCAAGAGACCCAGTACTTC	CASSLSGLGLAGRNQETQYF
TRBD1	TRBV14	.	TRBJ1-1	TGTGCCAGCAGCCAAGTCGGAGACAGGGGCCGGAACACTGAAGCTTTCTTT	CASSQVGDRGRNTEAFF
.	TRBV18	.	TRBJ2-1	TGTGCCAGCTCTCTGGGACAATACAATGAGCAGTTCTTC	CASSLGQYNEQFF
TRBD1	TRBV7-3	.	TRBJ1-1	TGTGCCAGCAGCGCAGGGGGTAGCACTGAAGCTTTCTTT	CASSAGGSTEAFF
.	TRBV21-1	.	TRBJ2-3	TGTGCCAGCAGCTCTCCCGGTACAGATACGCAGTATTTT	CASSSPGTDTQYF
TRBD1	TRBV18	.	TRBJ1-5	TGTGCCAGCTCACAAATTACAGGGGGCCGGCAGCCCCAGCATTTT	CASSQITGGRQPQHF
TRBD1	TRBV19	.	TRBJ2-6	TGTGCCAGTAGCGGACAGGTTCTCGGCTCTGGGGCCAACGTCCTGACTTTC	CASSGQVLGSGANVLTF
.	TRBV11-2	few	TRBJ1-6	TGTGCCAGCAGCGGAGGGACGGCGAGGAATTCACCCCTCCACTTT	CASSGGTARNSPLHF
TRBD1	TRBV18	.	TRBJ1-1	TGTGCCAGCTCAAGGGACAGGGGAGCTGAAGCTTTCTTT	CASSRDRGAEAFF
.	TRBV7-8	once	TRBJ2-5	TGTGCCAGCAGCTTAGTCGGTTCATCCCAAGAGACCCAGTACTTC	CASSLVGSSQETQYF
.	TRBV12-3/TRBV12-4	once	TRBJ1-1	TGTGCCAGCAGGGACACGCAGGGCACTGAAGCTTTCTTT	CASRDTQGTEAFF
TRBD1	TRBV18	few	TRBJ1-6	TGTGCCAGCTCACAGCCGACAGGGATTAATTCACCCCTCCACTTT	CASSQPTGINSPLHF
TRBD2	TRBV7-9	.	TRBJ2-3	TGTGCCAGCAGCCCTTCTAGCGGGGCGAGCACAGATACGCAGTATTTT	CASSPSSGASTDTQYF
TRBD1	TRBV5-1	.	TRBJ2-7	TGCGCCAGCAATGACCGGGACAGGGGACACCCAGGAGGGTACGAGCAGTACTTC	CASNDRDRGHPGGYEQYF